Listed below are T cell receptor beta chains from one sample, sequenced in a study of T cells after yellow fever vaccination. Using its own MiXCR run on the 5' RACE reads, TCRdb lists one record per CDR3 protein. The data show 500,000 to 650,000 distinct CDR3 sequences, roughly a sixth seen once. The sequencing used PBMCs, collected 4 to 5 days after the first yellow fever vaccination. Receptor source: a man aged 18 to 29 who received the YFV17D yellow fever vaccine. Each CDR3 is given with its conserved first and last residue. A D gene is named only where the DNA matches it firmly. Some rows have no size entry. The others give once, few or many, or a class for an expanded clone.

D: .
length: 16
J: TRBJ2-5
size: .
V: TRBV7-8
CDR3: CASIPSSSISQETQYF
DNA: TGTGCCAGCATCCCATCGAGTTCCATATCCCAAGAGACCCAGTACTTC

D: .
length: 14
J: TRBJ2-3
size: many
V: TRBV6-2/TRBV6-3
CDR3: CASSYPTVSDTQYF
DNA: TGTGCCAGCAGTTATCCGACAGTTTCTGATACGCAGTATTTT

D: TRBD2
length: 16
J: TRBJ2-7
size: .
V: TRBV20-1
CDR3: CSATVPQRGPPYEQYF
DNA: TGCAGTGCTACGGTGCCCCAGCGGGGCCCCCCCTACGAGCAGTACTTC

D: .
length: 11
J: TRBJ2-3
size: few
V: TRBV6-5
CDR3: CATTQWDTQYF
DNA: TGTGCCACGACTCAGTGGGATACGCAGTATTTT

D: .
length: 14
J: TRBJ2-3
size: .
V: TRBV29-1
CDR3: CSVSLDLGTDTQYF
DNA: TGCAGCGTTTCACTGGATCTTGGCACAGATACGCAGTATTTT

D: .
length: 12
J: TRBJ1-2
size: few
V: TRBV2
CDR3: CASSIYNYGYTF
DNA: TGTGCCAGCAGTATTTATAACTATGGCTACACCTTC

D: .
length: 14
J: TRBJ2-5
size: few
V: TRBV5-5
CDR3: CASSLRGVLETQYF
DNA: TGTGCCAGCAGCTTGAGGGGGGTATTGGAGACCCAGTACTTC

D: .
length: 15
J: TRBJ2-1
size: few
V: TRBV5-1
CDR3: CASSLTQNDYNEQFF
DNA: TGCGCCAGCAGCTTAACGCAAAACGATTACAATGAGCAGTTCTTC

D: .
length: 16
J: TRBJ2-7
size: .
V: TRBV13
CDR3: CASSVQGKRRVYEQYF
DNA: TGTGCCAGCAGCGTACAGGGGAAAAGGAGGGTCTACGAGCAGTACTTC

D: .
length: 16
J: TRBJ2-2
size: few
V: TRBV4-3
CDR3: CASSQDLFLNTGELFF
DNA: TGCGCCAGCAGCCAAGATCTTTTCCTGAACACCGGGGAGCTGTTTTTT

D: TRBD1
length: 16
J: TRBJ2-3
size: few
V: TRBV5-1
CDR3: CASSIRLQGGTDTQYF
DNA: TGCGCCAGCAGCATAAGATTGCAGGGGGGCACAGATACGCAGTATTTT

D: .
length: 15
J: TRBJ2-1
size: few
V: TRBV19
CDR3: CATASQGPRGNEQFF
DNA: TGTGCCACTGCAAGCCAGGGACCGAGAGGCAATGAGCAGTTCTTC

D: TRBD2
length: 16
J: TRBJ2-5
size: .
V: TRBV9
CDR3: CASSVAGTSWRETQYF
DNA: TGTGCCAGCAGCGTAGCTGGGACTAGCTGGAGGGAGACCCAGTACTTC

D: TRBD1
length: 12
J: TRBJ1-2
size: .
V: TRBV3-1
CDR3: CASKGTAYGYTF
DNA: TGTGCCAGCAAGGGGACAGCTTATGGCTACACCTTC

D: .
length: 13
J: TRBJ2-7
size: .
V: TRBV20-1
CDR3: CSARPGHGYEQYF
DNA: TGCAGTGCTAGGCCGGGACATGGCTACGAGCAGTACTTC

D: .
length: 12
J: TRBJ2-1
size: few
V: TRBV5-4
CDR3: CASSSSFDTPFF
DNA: TGTGCCAGCAGCTCCTCCTTCGACACCCCCTTCTTC

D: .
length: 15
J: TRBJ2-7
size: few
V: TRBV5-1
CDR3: CASSYRDMSSYEQYF
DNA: TGCGCCAGCAGCTACCGGGACATGAGCTCCTACGAGCAGTACTTC

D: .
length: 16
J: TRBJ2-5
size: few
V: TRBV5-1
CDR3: CASTNGDYAGGETQYF
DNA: TGCGCCAGCACCAACGGCGACTACGCCGGGGGAGAGACCCAGTACTTC

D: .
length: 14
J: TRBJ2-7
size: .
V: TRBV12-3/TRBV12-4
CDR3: CASSSTTASYEQYF
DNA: TGTGCCAGCAGTTCCACGACCGCCTCCTACGAGCAGTACTTC

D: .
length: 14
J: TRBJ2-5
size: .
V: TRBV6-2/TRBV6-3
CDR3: CASNTPTEGETQYF
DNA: TGTGCCAGCAATACCCCTACAGAAGGGGAGACCCAGTACTTC

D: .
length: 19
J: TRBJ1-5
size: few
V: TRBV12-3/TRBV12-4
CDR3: CASSLRVSPYDISNQPQHF
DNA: TGTGCCAGCAGTCTTAGGGTCAGTCCGTACGATATTTCCAATCAGCCCCAGCATTTT

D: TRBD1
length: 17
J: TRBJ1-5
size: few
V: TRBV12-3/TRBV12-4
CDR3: CASSLAGTVYSNQPQHF
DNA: TGTGCCAGCAGTTTAGCGGGGACAGTGTATAGCAATCAGCCCCAGCATTTT

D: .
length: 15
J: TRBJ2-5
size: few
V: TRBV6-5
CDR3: CASSYSLALQETQYF
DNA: TGTGCCAGCAGTTACTCTTTAGCTCTACAAGAGACCCAGTACTTC

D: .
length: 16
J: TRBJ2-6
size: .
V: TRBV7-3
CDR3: CASSFYQGSGANVLTF
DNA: TGTGCCAGCAGCTTTTATCAGGGTTCTGGGGCCAACGTCCTGACTTTC

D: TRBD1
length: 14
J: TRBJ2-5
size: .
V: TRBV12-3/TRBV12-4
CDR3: CASSWTGWGETQYF
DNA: TGTGCCAGCAGTTGGACAGGGTGGGGAGAGACCCAGTACTTC

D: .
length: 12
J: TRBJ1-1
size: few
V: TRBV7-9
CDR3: CASYRLNTEAFF
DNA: TGTGCCAGCTACAGACTGAACACTGAAGCTTTCTTT

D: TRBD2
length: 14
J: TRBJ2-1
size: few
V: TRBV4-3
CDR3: CASSQRTSGDEQFF
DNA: TGCGCCAGCAGCCAACGGACTAGCGGGGACGAGCAGTTCTTC

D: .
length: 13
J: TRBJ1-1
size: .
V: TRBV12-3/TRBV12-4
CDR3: CASSKSRNTEAFF
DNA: TGTGCCAGCAGCAAGTCGCGGAACACTGAAGCTTTCTTT

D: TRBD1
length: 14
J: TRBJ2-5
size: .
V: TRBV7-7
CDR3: CASSLDRGSKTQYF
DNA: TGTGCCAGCAGCCTAGACAGGGGGTCGAAGACCCAGTACTTC

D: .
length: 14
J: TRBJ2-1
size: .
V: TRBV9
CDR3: CASSVLSSYNEQFF
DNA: TGTGCCAGCAGCGTATTGAGCTCCTACAATGAGCAGTTCTTC

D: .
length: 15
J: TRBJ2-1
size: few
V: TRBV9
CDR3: CASSPGGGPFNEQFF
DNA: TGTGCCAGCAGCCCCGGAGGGGGGCCGTTTAATGAGCAGTTCTTC

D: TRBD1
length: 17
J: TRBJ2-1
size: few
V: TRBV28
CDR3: CASSFGTQGFSYNEQFF
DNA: TGTGCCAGCAGTTTTGGGACACAGGGGTTCTCCTACAATGAGCAGTTCTTC

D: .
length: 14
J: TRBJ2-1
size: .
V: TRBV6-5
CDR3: CASSYKKQGGEQFF
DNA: TGTGCCAGCAGTTACAAAAAACAGGGCGGCGAGCAGTTCTTC

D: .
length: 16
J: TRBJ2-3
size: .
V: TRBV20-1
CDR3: CCARGVSGSPTDTQYF
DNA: TGCTGTGCTAGAGGAGTATCGGGGTCCCCGACAGATACGCAGTATTTT

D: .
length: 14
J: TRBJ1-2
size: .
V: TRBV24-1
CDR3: CATSDSGQIYGYTF
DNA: TGTGCCACCAGTGATTCCGGGCAGATCTATGGCTACACCTTC

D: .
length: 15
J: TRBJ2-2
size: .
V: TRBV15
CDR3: CATSRDLREAGELFF
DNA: TGTGCCACCAGCAGAGATTTGAGGGAAGCCGGGGAGCTGTTTTTT

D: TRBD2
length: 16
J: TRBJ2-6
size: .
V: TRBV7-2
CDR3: CASSLKRGAGANVLTF
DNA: TGTGCCAGCAGCTTAAAGCGGGGGGCTGGGGCCAACGTCCTGACTTTC

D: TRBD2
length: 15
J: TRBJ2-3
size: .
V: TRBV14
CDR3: CASSRRAGGPDTQYF
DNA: TGTGCCAGCAGCCGCCGAGCGGGGGGGCCAGATACGCAGTATTTT

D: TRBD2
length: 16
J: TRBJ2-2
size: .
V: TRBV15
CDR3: CATSRDPGAGGGELFF
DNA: TGTGCCACCAGCAGAGATCCAGGGGCGGGAGGCGGGGAGCTGTTTTTT

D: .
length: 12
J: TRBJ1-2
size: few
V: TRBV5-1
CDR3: CASSLTTGGYTF
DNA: TGCGCCAGCAGCCTCACAACGGGGGGCTACACCTTC

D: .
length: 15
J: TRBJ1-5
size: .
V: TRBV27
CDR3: CASSLSIASGQPQHF
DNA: TGTGCCAGCAGTTTATCGATTGCCTCGGGGCAGCCCCAGCATTTT

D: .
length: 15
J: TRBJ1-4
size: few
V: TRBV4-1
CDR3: CASSPSGGHREKLFF
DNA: TGCGCCAGCAGCCCCTCGGGCGGCCACAGAGAAAAACTGTTTTTT

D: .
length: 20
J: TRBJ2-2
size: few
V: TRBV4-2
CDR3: CASSATHRVVRAGSTGELFF
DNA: TGTGCCAGCAGCGCGACCCACAGGGTTGTAAGGGCGGGGTCAACCGGGGAGCTGTTTTTT

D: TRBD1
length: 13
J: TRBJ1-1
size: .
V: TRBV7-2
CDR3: CASTKQGTTEAFF
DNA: TGTGCCAGCACCAAACAGGGGACGACTGAAGCTTTCTTT

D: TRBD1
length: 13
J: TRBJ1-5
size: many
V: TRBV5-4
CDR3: CASSLDRDQPQHF
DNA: TGCGCCAGCAGCTTGGACAGGGATCAGCCCCAGCATTTT

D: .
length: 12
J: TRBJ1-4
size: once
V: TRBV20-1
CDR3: CSARGLSEKLFF
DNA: TGCAGTGCTAGGGGGCTTTCGGAAAAACTGTTTTTT

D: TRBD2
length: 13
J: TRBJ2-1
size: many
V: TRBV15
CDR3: CATRPGGLNEQFF
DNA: TGTGCCACCAGGCCGGGGGGGCTCAATGAGCAGTTCTTC

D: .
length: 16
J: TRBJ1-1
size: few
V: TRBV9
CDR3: CASSVAPRGGSPEAFF
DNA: TGTGCCAGCAGCGTAGCGCCCCGGGGGGGAAGCCCTGAAGCTTTCTTT

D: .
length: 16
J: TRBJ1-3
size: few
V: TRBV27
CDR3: CATPSYRHTSGNTIYF
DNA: TGTGCCACCCCCAGTTACAGACACACCTCTGGAAACACCATATATTTT